The text below deals with one T cell receptor (beta chain). Its antigen is unidentified. Germline V gene data show CDR1 as MDHEN and CDR2 as SYDVKM. Trimming cost V 4 bases and J 5 bases, with 8 bases left between them. The length of the CDR3 is 12 residues. The entry originates in a study of OX40 agonist ivuxolimab in advanced cancers. Overall study results and limits: Expanded clones were, on average, more numerous in CD8+ T cells than in CD4+.

TCRdb's copy holds only in-frame clones and misses some; the assay was immunoSEQ multiplex PCR. Of roughly 40,000 clones listed, almost 85% were seen once; the top ten hold under 2%. The rearrangement joins TRBV28 to TRBJ1-2; no definite D call. This clonotype was obtained from an adult with an advanced solid tumor such as melanoma, head and neck, liver or kidney cancer. The sample here was CD4+ or CD8+ T cells sorted from blood, taken in a trial of the OX40 agonist ivuxolimab. CDR3 bases: TGTGCCAGCAGTTCTCCCCCTTATGGCTACACCTTC. It encodes CASSSPPYGYTF.